Listed below are T cell receptor beta chains from one sample, sequenced in a study of shared clonotypes between healthy human individuals. This table comes from immunoSEQ multiplex PCR, and its TCRdb copy is limited to in-frame clones, with some not included. The table includes about 1 million clones, 75% detected once. Source material: memory CD4+ T cells sorted from blood. All receptors derive from a man between 18 and 29 years old in good health. Each CDR3 is given with its conserved first and last residue. Fields, in order: J gene, D gene, clone size, V gene, CDR3 DNA, CDR3 protein. The D gene is left open where the match is weak. Only some rows state a clone size, as once, few, many or a class for expanded clones.

J gene: TRBJ2-5; D gene: NA; clone size: NA; V gene: TRBV6-6; CDR3 DNA: TGTGCCAGCAGTAAACTAGCTACAGCGACCCAGTACTTC; CDR3 protein: CASSKLATATQYF
J gene: TRBJ2-5; D gene: TRBD1; clone size: NA; V gene: TRBV5-6; CDR3 DNA: TGTGCCAGCAGCTTCCTGACAGGGGTCCAAGAGACCCAGTACTTC; CDR3 protein: CASSFLTGVQETQYF
J gene: TRBJ2-5; D gene: TRBD1; clone size: once; V gene: TRBV7-9; CDR3 DNA: TGTGCCAGCAGCCGACAGGGACAAGAGACCCAGTACTTC; CDR3 protein: CASSRQGQETQYF
J gene: TRBJ2-1; D gene: NA; clone size: once; V gene: TRBV10-3; CDR3 DNA: TGTGCCATCAGTGAGTCTTCCTACAATGAGCAGTTCTTC; CDR3 protein: CAISESSYNEQFF
J gene: TRBJ1-1; D gene: NA; clone size: NA; V gene: TRBV29-1; CDR3 DNA: TGCAGCGTTGAATCCCAGGGGAACACTGAAGCTTTCTTT; CDR3 protein: CSVESQGNTEAFF
J gene: TRBJ1-1; D gene: NA; clone size: NA; V gene: TRBV5-1; CDR3 DNA: TGCGCCAGCAGCGGAATTAACACTGAAGCTTTCTTT; CDR3 protein: CASSGINTEAFF
J gene: TRBJ2-2; D gene: NA; clone size: NA; V gene: TRBV29-1; CDR3 DNA: TGCAGCGCTGAGTTGTCGGGGTCCTCGGACACCGGGGAGCTGTTTTTT; CDR3 protein: CSAELSGSSDTGELFF
J gene: TRBJ1-1; D gene: NA; clone size: NA; V gene: TRBV5-6; CDR3 DNA: TGTGCCAGCAGCCCCCTTGACGACACTGAAGCTTTCTTT; CDR3 protein: CASSPLDDTEAFF
J gene: TRBJ2-5; D gene: TRBD1; clone size: NA; V gene: TRBV15; CDR3 DNA: TGTGCCACCAGCAGGGGACAGGGGGATCAAGAGACCCAGTACTTC; CDR3 protein: CATSRGQGDQETQYF
J gene: TRBJ2-5; D gene: NA; clone size: once; V gene: TRBV7-7; CDR3 DNA: TGTGCTAGCAGCTTAGGGGGGCGCGAGACCCAGTACTTC; CDR3 protein: CASSLGGRETQYF
J gene: TRBJ2-4; D gene: NA; clone size: NA; V gene: TRBV6-1; CDR3 DNA: TGTGCCATCACATCGGGTTCGGGGAACATTCAGTACTTC; CDR3 protein: CAITSGSGNIQYF
J gene: TRBJ2-7; D gene: TRBD2; clone size: NA; V gene: TRBV28; CDR3 DNA: TGTGCCAGCAGCGGACGGGGGGTCCACGAGCAGTACTTC; CDR3 protein: CASSGRGVHEQYF
J gene: TRBJ2-7; D gene: TRBD1; clone size: NA; V gene: TRBV6-1; CDR3 DNA: TGTGCCAGCAGCGAATCACCGGGACAGATCTACGAGCAGTACTTC; CDR3 protein: CASSESPGQIYEQYF
J gene: TRBJ2-2; D gene: TRBD1; clone size: NA; V gene: TRBV9; CDR3 DNA: TGTGCCAGCAGCGCCGGGACAGGGTACGGCGGGGAGCTGTTTTTT; CDR3 protein: CASSAGTGYGGELFF
J gene: TRBJ2-7; D gene: TRBD2; clone size: NA; V gene: TRBV7-6; CDR3 DNA: TGTGCCAGCAGCTCCGGACTAGCGGGAGCGGACGAGCAGTACTTC; CDR3 protein: CASSSGLAGADEQYF
J gene: TRBJ2-5; D gene: NA; clone size: once; V gene: TRBV7-8; CDR3 DNA: TGTGCCAGCAGCTTAGTTGGGGCAGGAGGGGAGACCCAGTACTTC; CDR3 protein: CASSLVGAGGETQYF
J gene: TRBJ2-7; D gene: NA; clone size: few; V gene: TRBV7-2; CDR3 DNA: TGTGCCAGCAGCCGACCGGGTCTCGAGCAGTACTTC; CDR3 protein: CASSRPGLEQYF
J gene: TRBJ2-3; D gene: NA; clone size: NA; V gene: TRBV21-1; CDR3 DNA: TGTGCCAGCAGCAAAATAAGTCCTACAGCCACAGATACGCAGTATTTT; CDR3 protein: CASSKISPTATDTQYF
J gene: TRBJ1-2; D gene: NA; clone size: NA; V gene: TRBV30; CDR3 DNA: TGTGCCTTTACCCGGGACACGGTTAACTATGGCTACACCTTC; CDR3 protein: CAFTRDTVNYGYTF
J gene: TRBJ2-7; D gene: NA; clone size: NA; V gene: TRBV7-2; CDR3 DNA: TGTGCCAGCAGCTTAAAGGGCACAGGGCAGTACTTC; CDR3 protein: CASSLKGTGQYF
J gene: TRBJ2-1; D gene: NA; clone size: NA; V gene: TRBV11-3; CDR3 DNA: TGTGCCAGCAGCTTACTTGGTGCGAAAACCTACAATGAGCAGTTCTTC; CDR3 protein: CASSLLGAKTYNEQFF
J gene: TRBJ2-5; D gene: NA; clone size: NA; V gene: TRBV10-3; CDR3 DNA: TGTGCCATCAAGGGGCGTGAAGAGACCCAGTACTTC; CDR3 protein: CAIKGREETQYF